The entry below gives a single TCR beta chain sequence along with its context. The antigen remains undetermined. Caucasian, healthy and from Russia, the donors were aged between roughly 6 and 100. This sample was taken from a study of blood T cells in healthy people across ages. Study-wide results and limits: From one million sequenced T cells, diversity estimates were lower bounds. Aged donors had fewer naive CD4+ cells and lower diversity than long-lived donors.

CDR3 length equals 15 residues. V was cut by 0 bases and J by 0 bases, with 10 bases left in between. Germline values: CDR1 SGHRS, CDR2 YFSETQ. A second roughly 6 to 12 cycle PCR used barcoded and J-beta primers. TCRdb fed the 5' RACE reads into MiXCR, producing one record per CDR3 protein. Among roughly 900,000 distinct CDR3 sequences, 45% to 50% were seen once, and the ten largest hold roughly 13%. V gene TRBV5-1 combines with J gene TRBJ2-7; no clear D gene. Sequenced material: blood. This clonotype was sampled from a man aged 25 to 40 in good health. The CDR3 here is CASSLDPESSYEQYF. Written as DNA, the CDR3 is TGCGCCAGCAGCTTGGATCCAGAGAGCTCCTACGAGCAGTACTTC.